These 2 T cell receptor beta chains were sequenced from one sample in a study of shared clonotypes between healthy human individuals. Sequencing was performed with immunoSEQ multiplex PCR; in TCRdb, only in-frame clones are kept and a portion is missing. Here the sample spans some 2,400,000 clones, 95% being singletons. Sequencing was performed on naive CD4+ T cells sorted from blood. Indicated subset: CD45RA+ positively selected. These receptor sequences come from a young man in good health.

On this clone itself: The conserved phenylalanine or tryptophan normally closing the CDR3 is absent here, so this likely arose from a read error. The DNA is omitted, as the CDR3 cannot be located on it reliably, and the CDR3 follows TCRdb's listing. This rearrangement joins TRBV2 to TRBJ2-7. The V gene's germline CDR1 is SNHLY and CDR2 FYNNEI. Counting both end residues, the CDR3 totals 14 amino acids. This CDR3 reads CASSEEVIFDSLGL.

The chain links TRBV5-1 to TRBJ2-5; 9 bases agree with TRBD1. CDR3 length: 15 residues. V was pared by 4 bases and J by 1 base, with 5 bases of the junction left unmatched. Germline CDR1 reads SGHRS; CDR2 reads YFSETQ. CDR3 DNA: TGCGCCAGCAGCGTGTTGGGACAGGGCCAAGAGACCCAGTACTTC. It codes for CASSVLGQGQETQYF. The full variable domain, rest sourced from reference TRBV5-1 and TRBJ2-5, is KAGVTQTPRYLIKTRGQQVTLSCSPISGHRSVSWYQQTPGQGLQFLFEYFSETQRNKGNFPGRFSGRQFSNSRSEMNVSTLELGDSALYLCASSVLGQGQETQYFGPGTRLLVL.